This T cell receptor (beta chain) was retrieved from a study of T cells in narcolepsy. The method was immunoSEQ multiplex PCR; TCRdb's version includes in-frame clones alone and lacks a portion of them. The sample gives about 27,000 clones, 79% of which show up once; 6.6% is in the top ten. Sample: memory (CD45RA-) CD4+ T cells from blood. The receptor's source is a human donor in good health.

The DNA of the CDR3 is TGTGCCAGTAGGCTATTTCCCGGACAGGGGACCGACTATGGCTACACCTTC. This codes for CASRLFPGQGTDYGYTF. The V and J genes are TRBV19 and TRBJ1-2, with 9 bases lining up with TRBD1. The germline CDR1 and CDR2 sequences are LNHDA and SQIVND (reference sequence). V shed 6 bases and J 3 bases; nucleotides not matched to a gene: 14. This CDR3 spans 17 amino acids.